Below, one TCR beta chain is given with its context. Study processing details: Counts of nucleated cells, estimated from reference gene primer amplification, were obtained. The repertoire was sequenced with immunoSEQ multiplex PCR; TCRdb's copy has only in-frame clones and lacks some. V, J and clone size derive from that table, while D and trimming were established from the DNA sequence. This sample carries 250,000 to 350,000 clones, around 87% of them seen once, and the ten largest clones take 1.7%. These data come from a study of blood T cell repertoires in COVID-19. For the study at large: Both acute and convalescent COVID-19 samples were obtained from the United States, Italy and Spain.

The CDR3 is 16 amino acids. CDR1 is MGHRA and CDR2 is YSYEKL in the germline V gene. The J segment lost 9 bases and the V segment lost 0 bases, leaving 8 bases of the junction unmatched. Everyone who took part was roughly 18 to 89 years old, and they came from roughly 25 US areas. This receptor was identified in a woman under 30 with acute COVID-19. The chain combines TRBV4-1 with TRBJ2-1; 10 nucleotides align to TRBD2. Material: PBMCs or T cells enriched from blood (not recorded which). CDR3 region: CASSQESGRGDSEQFF. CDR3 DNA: TGCGCCAGCAGCCAAGAAAGCGGGAGGGGCGACAGTGAGCAGTTCTTC.